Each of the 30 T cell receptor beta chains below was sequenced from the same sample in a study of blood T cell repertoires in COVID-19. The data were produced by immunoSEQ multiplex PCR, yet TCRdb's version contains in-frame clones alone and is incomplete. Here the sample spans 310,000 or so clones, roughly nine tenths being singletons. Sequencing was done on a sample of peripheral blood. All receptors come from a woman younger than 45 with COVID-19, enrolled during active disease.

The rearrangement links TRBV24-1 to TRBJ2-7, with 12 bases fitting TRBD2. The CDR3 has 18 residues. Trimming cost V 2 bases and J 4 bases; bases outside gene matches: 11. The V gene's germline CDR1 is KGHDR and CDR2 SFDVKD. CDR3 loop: CATSDSRSSGRVGYEQYF. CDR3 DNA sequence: TGTGCCACCAGTGATTCTCGATCTAGCGGGAGGGTTGGATACGAGCAGTACTTC.

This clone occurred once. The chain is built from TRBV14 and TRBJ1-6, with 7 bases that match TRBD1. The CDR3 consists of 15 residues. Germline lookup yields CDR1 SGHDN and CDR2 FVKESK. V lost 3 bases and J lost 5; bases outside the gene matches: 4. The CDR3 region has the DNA TGTGCCAGCAGCCATAGGACAGGAGATAATTCACCCCTCCACTTT. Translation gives CASSHRTGDNSPLHF.

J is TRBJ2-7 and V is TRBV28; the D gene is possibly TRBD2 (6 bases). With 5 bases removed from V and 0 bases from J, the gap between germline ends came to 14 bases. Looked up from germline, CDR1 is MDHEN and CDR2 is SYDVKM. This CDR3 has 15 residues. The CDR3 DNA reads TGTGCCAGCAGTCCCGGGACTCGGAGCTCCTACGAGCAGTACTTC. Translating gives CASSPGTRSSYEQYF.

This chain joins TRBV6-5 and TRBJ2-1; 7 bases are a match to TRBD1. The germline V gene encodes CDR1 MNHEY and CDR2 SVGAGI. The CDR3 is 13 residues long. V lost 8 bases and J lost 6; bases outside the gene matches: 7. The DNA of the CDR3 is TGTGCCAGCTTATACAGGGGAATCAATGAGCAGTTCTTC. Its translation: CASLYRGINEQFF.

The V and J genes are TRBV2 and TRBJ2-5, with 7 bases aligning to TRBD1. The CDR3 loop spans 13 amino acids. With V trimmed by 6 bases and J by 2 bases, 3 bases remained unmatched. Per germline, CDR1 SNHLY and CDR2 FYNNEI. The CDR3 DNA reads TGTGCCAGCAGGACAGGGCGGCAAGAGACCCAGTACTTC. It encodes CASRTGRQETQYF.

The CDR3 DNA sequence: TGTGCCAGTAGTCCAAGACAGGGAACACCCTACAATGAGCAGTTCTTC. It yields the protein CASSPRQGTPYNEQFF. The chain couples TRBV19 to TRBJ2-1, with 7 bases aligning to TRBD1. This CDR3 has 16 amino acids. Germline lookup yields CDR1 LNHDA and CDR2 SQIVND (reference sequence). Trimming cost V 5 bases and J 2 bases; bases outside gene matches: 9.

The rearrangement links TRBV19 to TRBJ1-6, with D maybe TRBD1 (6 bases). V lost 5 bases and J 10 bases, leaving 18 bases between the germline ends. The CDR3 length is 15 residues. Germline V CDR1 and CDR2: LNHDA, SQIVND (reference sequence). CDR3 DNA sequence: TGTGCCAGTAGTCCGCCGACAGGTCGAGTCTCACCCCTCCACTTT. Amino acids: CASSPPTGRVSPLHF. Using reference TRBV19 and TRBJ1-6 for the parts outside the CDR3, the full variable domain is DGGITQSPKYLFRKEGQNVTLSCEQNLNHDAMYWYRQDPGQGLRLIYYSQIVNDFQKGDIAEGYSVSREKKESFPLTVTSAQKNPTAFYLCASSPPTGRVSPLHFGNGTRLTVT.

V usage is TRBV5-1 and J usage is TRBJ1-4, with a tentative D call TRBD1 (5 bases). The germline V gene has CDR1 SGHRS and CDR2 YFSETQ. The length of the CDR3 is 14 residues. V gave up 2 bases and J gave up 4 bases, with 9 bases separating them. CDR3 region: CASSFGGDNEKLFF. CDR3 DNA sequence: TGCGCCAGCAGCTTCGGGGGAGATAATGAAAAACTGTTTTTT.

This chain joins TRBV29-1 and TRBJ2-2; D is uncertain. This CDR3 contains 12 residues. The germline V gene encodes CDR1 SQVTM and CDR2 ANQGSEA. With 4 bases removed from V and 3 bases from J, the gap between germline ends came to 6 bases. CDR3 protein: CSVGSYTGELFF. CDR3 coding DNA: TGCAGCGTTGGTAGTTACACCGGGGAGCTGTTTTTT.

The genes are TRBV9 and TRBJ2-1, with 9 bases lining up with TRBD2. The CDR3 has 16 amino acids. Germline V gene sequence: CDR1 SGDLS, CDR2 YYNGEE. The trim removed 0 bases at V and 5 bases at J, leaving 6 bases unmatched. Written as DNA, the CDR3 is TGTGCCAGCAGCGTAGGGTTGTCTAGCGGGAACAATGAGCAGTTCTTC. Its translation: CASSVGLSSGNNEQFF.

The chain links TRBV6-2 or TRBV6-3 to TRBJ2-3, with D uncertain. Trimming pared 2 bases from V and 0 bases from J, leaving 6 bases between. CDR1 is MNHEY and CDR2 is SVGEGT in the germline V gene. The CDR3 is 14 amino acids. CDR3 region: CASSYVVSTDTQYF. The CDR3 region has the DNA TGTGCCAGCAGTTACGTCGTGAGCACAGATACGCAGTATTTT.

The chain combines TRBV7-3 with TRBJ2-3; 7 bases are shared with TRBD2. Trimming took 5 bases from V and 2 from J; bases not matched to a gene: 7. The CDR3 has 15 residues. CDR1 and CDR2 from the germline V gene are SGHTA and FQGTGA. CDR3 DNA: TGTGCCAGCAGCAAAGGCGCGGGAGACACAGATACGCAGTATTTT. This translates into CASSKGAGDTDTQYF.

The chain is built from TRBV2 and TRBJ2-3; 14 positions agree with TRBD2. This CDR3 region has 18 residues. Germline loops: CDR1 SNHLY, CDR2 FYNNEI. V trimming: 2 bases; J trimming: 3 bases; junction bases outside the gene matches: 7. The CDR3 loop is CASSEWGTSGSQTDTQYF. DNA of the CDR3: TGTGCCAGCAGTGAATGGGGGACTAGCGGGAGTCAGACAGATACGCAGTATTTT.

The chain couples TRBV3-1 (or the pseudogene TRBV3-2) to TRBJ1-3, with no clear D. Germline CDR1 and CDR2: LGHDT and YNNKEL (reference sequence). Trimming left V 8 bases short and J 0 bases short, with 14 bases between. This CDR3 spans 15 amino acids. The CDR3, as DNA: TGTGCCAGCGCGGGTAGAACAGCCTCTGGAAACACCATATATTTT. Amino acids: CASAGRTASGNTIYF.

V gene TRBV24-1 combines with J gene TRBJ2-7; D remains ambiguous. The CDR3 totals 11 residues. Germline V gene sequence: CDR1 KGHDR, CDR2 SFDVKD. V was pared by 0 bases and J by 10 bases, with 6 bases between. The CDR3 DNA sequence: TGTGCCACCAGTGATTTGACTTACCAGTACTTC. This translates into CATSDLTYQYF.

DNA for the CDR3: TGTGCCAGCAGTGAAGGCCGGGGGGTACAGCCCCAGCATTTT. It translates to CASSEGRGVQPQHF. The chain is built from TRBV6-1 and TRBJ1-5, with D perhaps matching TRBD1 (5 bases). Germline V CDR1 and CDR2: MNHNS, SASEGT. There are 14 residues in the CDR3. V dropped 1 base and J dropped 7 bases, with 11 bases sitting between them.

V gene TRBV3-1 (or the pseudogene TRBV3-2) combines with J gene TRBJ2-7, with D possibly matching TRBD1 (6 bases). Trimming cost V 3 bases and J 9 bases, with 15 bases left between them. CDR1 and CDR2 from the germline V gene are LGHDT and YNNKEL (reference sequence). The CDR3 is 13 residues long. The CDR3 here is CASSQQGIQGQYF. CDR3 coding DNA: TGTGCCAGCAGCCAGCAGGGGATACAGGGGCAGTACTTC.

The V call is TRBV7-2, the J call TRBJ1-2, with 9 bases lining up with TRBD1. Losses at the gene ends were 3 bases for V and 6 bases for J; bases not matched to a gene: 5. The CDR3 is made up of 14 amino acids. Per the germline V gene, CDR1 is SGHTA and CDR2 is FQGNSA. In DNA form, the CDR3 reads TGTGCCAGCAGCTTGGGACAGGGTGTGGATGGCTACACCTTC. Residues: CASSLGQGVDGYTF.

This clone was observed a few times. The CDR3 protein is CASSYGAPINGNEQFF. As DNA, the CDR3 is TGTGCCAGCAGTTATGGGGCTCCAATAAACGGGAATGAGCAGTTCTTC. The chain carries TRBV6-6 and TRBJ2-1; perhaps TRBD1 as D (5 bases). Trimming pared 3 bases from V and 7 bases from J, leaving 19 bases between. CDR3 length: 16 residues. Germline CDR1 and CDR2: MNHNY and SVGAGI (reference sequence).

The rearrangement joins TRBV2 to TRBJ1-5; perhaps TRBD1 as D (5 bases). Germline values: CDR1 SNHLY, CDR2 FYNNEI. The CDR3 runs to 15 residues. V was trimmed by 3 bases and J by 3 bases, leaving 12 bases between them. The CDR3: CASSDRGSDNQPQHF. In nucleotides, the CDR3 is TGTGCCAGCAGTGATAGGGGATCCGACAATCAGCCCCAGCATTTT.

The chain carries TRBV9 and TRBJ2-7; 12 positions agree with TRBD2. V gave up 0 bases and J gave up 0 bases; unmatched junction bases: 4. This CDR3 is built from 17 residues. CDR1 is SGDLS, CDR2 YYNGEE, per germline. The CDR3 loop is CASSVGTSGMSSYEQYF. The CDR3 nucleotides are TGTGCCAGCAGCGTAGGGACTAGCGGGATGAGCTCCTACGAGCAGTACTTC.

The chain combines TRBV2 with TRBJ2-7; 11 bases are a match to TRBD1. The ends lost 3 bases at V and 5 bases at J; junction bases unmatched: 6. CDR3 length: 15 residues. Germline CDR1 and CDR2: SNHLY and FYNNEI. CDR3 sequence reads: CASSETRTGGDEQYF. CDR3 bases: TGTGCCAGCAGTGAGACTAGGACAGGGGGCGACGAGCAGTACTTC.

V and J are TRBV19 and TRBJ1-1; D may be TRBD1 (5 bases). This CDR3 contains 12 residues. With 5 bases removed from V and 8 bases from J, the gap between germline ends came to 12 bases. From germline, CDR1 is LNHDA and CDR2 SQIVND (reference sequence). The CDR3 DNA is TGTGCCAGTAGTTCCGGGGGAGAGGAAGCTTTCTTT. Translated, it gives CASSSGGEEAFF. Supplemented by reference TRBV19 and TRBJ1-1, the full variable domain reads DGGITQSPKYLFRKEGQNVTLSCEQNLNHDAMYWYRQDPGQGLRLIYYSQIVNDFQKGDIAEGYSVSREKKESFPLTVTSAQKNPTAFYLCASSSGGEEAFFGQGTRLTVV.

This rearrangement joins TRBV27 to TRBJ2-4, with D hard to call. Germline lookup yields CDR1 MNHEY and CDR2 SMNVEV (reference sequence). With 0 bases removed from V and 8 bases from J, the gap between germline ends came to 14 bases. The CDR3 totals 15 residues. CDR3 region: CASSLSAFFEDIQYF. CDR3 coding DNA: TGTGCCAGCAGTTTATCGGCCTTTTTCGAAGACATTCAGTACTTC.

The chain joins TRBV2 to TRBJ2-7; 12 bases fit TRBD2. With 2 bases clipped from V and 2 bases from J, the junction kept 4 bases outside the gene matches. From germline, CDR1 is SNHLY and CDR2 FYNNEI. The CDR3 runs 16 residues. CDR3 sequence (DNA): TGTGCCAGCAGTGAATGGCTAGCGGGAGGGCCCTACGAGCAGTACTTC. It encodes CASSEWLAGGPYEQYF.

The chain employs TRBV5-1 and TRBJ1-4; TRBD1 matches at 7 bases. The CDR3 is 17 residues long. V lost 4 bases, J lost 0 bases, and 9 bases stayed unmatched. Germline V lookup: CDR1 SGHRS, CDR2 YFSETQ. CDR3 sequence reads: CASSVRQGPTTNEKLFF. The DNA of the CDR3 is TGCGCCAGCAGCGTGAGACAGGGCCCCACAACTAATGAAAAACTGTTTTTT.

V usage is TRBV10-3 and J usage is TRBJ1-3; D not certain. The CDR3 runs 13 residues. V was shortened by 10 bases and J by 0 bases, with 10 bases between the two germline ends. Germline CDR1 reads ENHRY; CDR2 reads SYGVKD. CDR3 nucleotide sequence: TGTGCCACGGGCGAGGGCTCTGGAAACACCATATATTTT. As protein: CATGEGSGNTIYF.

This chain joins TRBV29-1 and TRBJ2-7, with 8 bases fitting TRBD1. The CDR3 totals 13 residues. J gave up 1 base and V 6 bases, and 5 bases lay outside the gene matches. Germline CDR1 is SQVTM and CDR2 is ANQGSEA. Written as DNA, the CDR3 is TGCAGCGTCCGGACAGGGCCATCCTACGAGCAGTACTTC. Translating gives CSVRTGPSYEQYF.

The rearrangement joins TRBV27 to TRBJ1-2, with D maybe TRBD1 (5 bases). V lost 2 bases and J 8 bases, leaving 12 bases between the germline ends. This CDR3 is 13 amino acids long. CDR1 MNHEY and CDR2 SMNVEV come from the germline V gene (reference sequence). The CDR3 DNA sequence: TGTGCCAGCAGTTTAAGTGCAGGGCTCGGCTACACCTTC. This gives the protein CASSLSAGLGYTF.

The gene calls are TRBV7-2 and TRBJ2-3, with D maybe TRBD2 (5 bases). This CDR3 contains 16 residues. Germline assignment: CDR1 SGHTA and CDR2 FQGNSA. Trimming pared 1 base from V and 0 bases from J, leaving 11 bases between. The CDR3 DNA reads TGTGCCAGCAGCTTAGTAGAGCGGTTTAGCACAGATACGCAGTATTTT. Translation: CASSLVERFSTDTQYF. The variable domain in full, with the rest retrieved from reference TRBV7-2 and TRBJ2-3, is GAGVSQSPSNKVTEKGKDVELRCDPISGHTALYWYRQSLGQGLEFLIYFQGNSAPDKSGLPSDRFSAERTGGSVSTLTIQRTQQEDSAVYLCASSLVERFSTDTQYFGPGTRLTVL.